This T cell receptor beta chain was sequenced for a study of identical twins. Germline values: CDR1 SGDLS, CDR2 YYNGEE. The CDR3 sequence is 13 residues long. V dropped 3 bases and J dropped 8 bases, with 12 bases sitting between them. TCRdb reprocessed the 5' RACE reads with MiXCR, giving one entry per CDR3 protein. The data contain roughly 770,000 distinct CDR3 sequences, roughly 18% of them singletons. This clonotype has only a few counts. The sample was also reused in another study, on T cells expressing NK-cell markers.

V and J are TRBV9 and TRBJ2-1, with D maybe TRBD1 (6 bases). The clonotype comes from a woman aged 18 to 35 in good health. The sample comprised PBMCs. CDR3 coding DNA: TGTGCCAGCAGCGCCTGGACAGCGGATGAGCAGTTCTTC. Its protein product is CASSAWTADEQFF.